Here is one T cell receptor (beta chain) with its context. Its antigen has not been determined. Within one base of it there is no much larger clone, and no base qualities were kept. Explained via the paper, the treatment or condition label denotes: roughly 10-day PBMC culture with coronavirus spike peptide pools or control peptides (ViraFEST assay). The ViraFEST assay, used in the study, expanded antigen-specific T cells with peptide pools and then identified the expanded clonotypes through TCR sequencing. The convalescent patients' positive SARS-CoV-2 PCR tests were from March to December 2020, which was before the Alpha, Beta and Delta variants emerged in the United States. Each well held 2.2 million or so PBMCs cultured with 9 to 10 ug/ml peptide pools in IMDM containing approximately 5% human AB serum and 8 to 10 IU/ml IL-2. On days 3 and 7, half of the culture medium was replaced with fresh IL-2-containing medium. CD4+ T cells were isolated after 10 days of culture through negative selection using the EasySep CD4+ T cell isolation kit. PBMCs were separated from whole blood using Ficoll-Paque Plus gradient centrifugation and then either used fresh or cryopreserved at -140C. Triplicate wells were generally used for each culture condition.

The method behind the library was PCR. DNA from cultured CD4+ T cells was subjected to TCR sequencing with the Oncomine TCR Beta short-read assay at the Johns Hopkins FTIC core. The QIAamp micro DNA kit was used to extract genomic DNA from the cultured CD4+ T cells. Oncomine TCR Beta libraries made from cultured CD4+ T cells were pooled using unique dual indexes and sequenced on an Illumina iSeq 100. From the authors' description of their analysis: Non-productive sequences were filtered out, and CDR3s that did not start with C, did not end with F or W, or were shorter than 7 amino acids were discarded. The MANAFEST web application identified antigen-specific clonotypes by comparing peptide-stimulated wells against reference wells and other culture wells. Positive clones required FDR below 0.05, an odds ratio above 5, and productive frequency above 0.1% in at least two of three replicate wells. A clonotype was classed as cross-reactive if the clonotype showed significant expansion both in SARS-CoV-2 spike wells and in at least one common cold coronavirus spike condition. Levenshtein distances (stringdist) and unrooted phylogenetic trees (ape) in R version 3.6.1 were used to assess CDR3 homology. TCRdb reanalyzed the raw reads on its own, using fastp at Q25 for trimming and MiXCR for clone calling, and kept in-frame beta chains. Identical CDR3 protein sequences are pooled into one entry, listed with their most common genes and DNA. These V and J calls originate from TCRdb's pipeline instead of the authors' own analysis. The table for this sample lists around 9,300 distinct CDR3 sequences; under 20% of them were counted only once. 21% of the sample is held by the ten biggest clonotypes.

CDR1 and CDR2 are drawn from the germline V gene: LGHNA, YNFKEQ. The CDR3 covers 17 residues, taking in both the cysteine and the phenylalanine. Only the CDR3 DNA stays, 51 bases, in frame from base 1. The germline ends are 24 bases apart after V is trimmed by 5 bases and J by 10 bases. This sample stems from a study of vaccination and CD4 T cells after COVID-19 (dated by TCRdb to between 2021 and 2024). At the level of the whole study: Every convalescent patient had a positive nasal swab PCR test for SARS-CoV-2, with mild disease in about 9 patients and severe disease in one. Each participant got two doses of either the Pfizer-BioNTech BNT162b2 vaccine (n=8) or the Moderna mRNA-1273 vaccine (n=2). Post-COVID blood samples from convalescent patients were collected a median of around 110 days after diagnosis, with a range of roughly 30 to 170 days. Culture stimuli were overlapping spike peptide pools from SARS-CoV-2 and from the common cold coronaviruses HCoV-NL63, HCoV-OC43 and HCoV-229E. Control cultures used a CEFX viral epitope pool as positive control, an HIV-1 Nef peptide pool as negative control, or no peptide. Post-vaccine blood samples were collected a median of about 69 days after the second vaccine dose, ranging from roughly 13 to 250 days. In ten to eleven COVID-19 convalescent patients and a few infection-naive healthy vaccine recipients, the spike-specific CD4+ TCR repertoire before mRNA vaccination was compared with the repertoire after mRNA vaccination. The convalescent cohort included six males and four females, with two Hispanic individuals, seven Caucasians, two Asians and one multiracial person.

What the research found in general, with its limitations: In convalescent patients, a median approximately 90% of post-vaccine SARS-CoV-2-reactive clones were detected only after vaccination, suggesting vaccine-specific priming. Of the vaccine-specific clones found in convalescent patients, nearly all (304 of 307) were mono-reactive for SARS-CoV-2 spike instead of being cross-reactive with common cold coronaviruses. Only a relatively small number of convalescent patients were included in the study, and early timepoints following natural infection were not analyzed. An increase in the median number of SARS-CoV-2-reactive clonotypes from approximately 20 after infection to roughly 38 after vaccination was observed, but the change was not found to be significant.

Here the sequenced sample was CD4+ T cells from blood, cultured in vitro, taken after SARS-CoV-2 vaccination. The sequence came from a human donor who had recovered from COVID-19. Here the chain combines TRBV4-2 and TRBJ1-6; no confident D gene assignment can be made. The DNA is TGTGCCAGCAGCGCTCGAGCGGTGGCTAGCAGCGGGTCACCCCTCCACTTT. It specifies CASSARAVASSGSPLHF.